A single T cell receptor beta chain is shown here with its context. Antigen specificity is unknown. A junction end diverges from the germline sequence, so it may reflect a read error. These data belong to a study of blood T cells in healthy people across ages. The CDR3 is made up of 14 amino acids. Alongside a J-beta primer mix, a sample-barcoded 5' primer served in a second PCR lasting about 7 to 11 cycles. The template-switch adaptor, which had 12 random nucleotides, put a tag on each cDNA molecule. Each CDR3 protein is one row after TCRdb ran MiXCR on the 5' RACE reads. The table has 710,000 or so distinct CDR3 sequences, approximately 22% seen once. Broader study findings: Roughly linear age-related decline in beta diversity appeared, significant by age around 40. Both higher diversity and more naive CD4+ cells marked long-lived donors when set against aged donors.

Samples had at least 7 million PBMCs isolated from them. This rearrangement joins TRBV12-3 or TRBV12-4 to TRBJ2-3, with D perhaps TRBD1 (5 bases). Input material: blood. This TCR came from a man in his 70s in good health. This CDR3 reads CASSFGRTTGTQYF. The CDR3 DNA is TGTGCCAGCAGTTTCGGGCGGACCACAGGTACGCAGTATTTT.